This TCR beta chain was captured in a study of blood T cell repertoires in COVID-19. Background on the study: Both acute and convalescent COVID-19 samples were obtained from the United States, Italy and Spain. In each case, the material was cDNA or gDNA derived from T cells, B-cell-depleted T cells, or PBMCs.

Per germline, CDR1 SEHNR and CDR2 FQNEAQ (reference sequence). This CDR3 is 15 amino acids long. Trimming took 5 bases from V and 1 from J; bases not matched to a gene: 3. Per the original methods: Nucleated cell number was recorded as an estimate derived from reference gene primer amplification. Profiling relied on immunoSEQ multiplex PCR, and the TCRdb table lists in-frame clones only, not all of them. V, J and clone size are those of that table, while D and trimming were read from the DNA. The sample contains approximately 84,000 clones, 80% of which appear only once. This TCR was recovered from a human donor in a cohort sampled during active COVID-19. The material sequenced was peripheral blood. The chain combines TRBV7-9 with TRBJ2-3, with TRBD1 matching 10 bases. In DNA, the CDR3 is TGTGCCAGCAGCCCTGGACAGGGGGGCACAGATACGCAGTATTTT. This translates into CASSPGQGGTDTQYF.